Each of the 24 T cell receptor beta chains below was sequenced from the same sample in a study of T-cell memory formation after mild COVID-19. Each CDR3 protein gets one entry after TCRdb re-called the 5' RACE reads with MiXCR. The sample lists 450,000 or so distinct CDR3 sequences, more than 20% occurring once. The source material was PBMCs or a T cell subset sorted from them (not recorded which). The receptors derive from an adult woman who had mild COVID-19 (a few samples of this study predate the infection). Cell type and time point are not known.

Details on this clonotype: The junction does not match germline at one end; this may be a read error. V and J are TRBV29-1 and TRBJ1-1; D possibly corresponds to TRBD1 (5 bases). The germline V gene encodes CDR1 SQVTM and CDR2 ANQGSEA. There are 13 residues in the CDR3. CDR3 nucleotide sequence: TGCAGCGTCGAAGACAGCGTGAACACTGAAGCTTTCTTT. Translation gives CSVEDSVNTEAFF.

This clonotype has at least ten counts. The chain is built from TRBV7-9 and TRBJ2-3, with TRBD2 as a possible D gene (5 bases). Deletions cut 7 bases from V and 6 bases from J, with 17 bases between. The CDR3 length is 14 residues. Germline CDR1 reads SEHNR; CDR2 reads FQNEAQ (reference sequence). The CDR3 sequence is CASIEHTSRDTQYF. The DNA of the CDR3 is TGTGCCAGCATCGAACATACTAGTCGCGATACGCAGTATTTT.

CDR3 nucleotide sequence: TGCGCCAGCAGCCAATACCGGGACAGATACAATGAGCAGTTCTTC. This codes for CASSQYRDRYNEQFF. The V gene is TRBV4-3, the J gene TRBJ2-1, with 7 bases matching TRBD1. With V trimmed by 2 bases and J by 4 bases, 5 bases remained unmatched. From germline, CDR1 is LGHNA and CDR2 YSLEER. The CDR3 runs 15 residues.

The table lists this clonotype with a few counts. The V gene is TRBV5-4, the J gene TRBJ1-1, with TRBD1 identical over 7 bases. CDR1 and CDR2 from the germline V gene are SGHNT and YYREEE (reference sequence). The CDR3 has 15 residues. Germline trimming cut 0 bases from V and 3 bases from J; bases unmatched to any gene: 5. The CDR3: CASSLGGTDHTEAFF. CDR3 DNA: TGTGCCAGCAGCTTGGGAGGGACAGACCACACTGAAGCTTTCTTT.

The chain links TRBV5-4 to TRBJ2-7; D might be TRBD1 (6 bases). Germline V CDR1 and CDR2: SGHNT, YYREEE (reference sequence). The CDR3 runs to 17 residues. The germline V and J ends were trimmed by 4 bases and 3 bases, with 23 bases remaining between them. The CDR3 sequence is CASSPSIRDKGGYEQYF. The CDR3 DNA sequence: TGTGCCAGCAGCCCAAGCATCCGGGACAAAGGAGGCTACGAGCAGTACTTC.

This clonotype was recorded a few times. V is TRBV7-8 and J is TRBJ2-3, with no clear D. Looked up from germline, CDR1 is SGHVS and CDR2 is FQNEAQ. Deletions cut 5 bases from V and 2 bases from J, with 20 bases between. The CDR3 has 17 amino acids. CDR3 sequence reads: CASSAPGVKSPTDTQYF. CDR3 nucleotide sequence: TGTGCCAGCAGCGCACCCGGAGTTAAATCCCCCACAGATACGCAGTATTTT.

The chain joins TRBV9 to TRBJ2-2; D call uncertain. The V gene's germline CDR1 is SGDLS and CDR2 YYNGEE. There are 14 residues in the CDR3. The V gene lost 3 bases and the J gene lost 6 bases, with 12 bases spanning the gap. Here the CDR3 reads CASSDNDWPGELFF. The CDR3 region has the DNA TGTGCCAGCAGCGACAACGATTGGCCCGGGGAGCTGTTTTTT.

This clonotype was counted only a few times. The chain recombines TRBV6-1 with TRBJ1-5, with 11 bases lining up with TRBD1. The CDR3 loop spans 16 amino acids. Trimming took 6 bases from V and 2 from J; bases not matched to a gene: 6. CDR1 and CDR2 from the germline V gene are MNHNS and SASEGT. This CDR3 reads CASRGPGQGGNQPQHF. The CDR3 DNA follows: TGTGCCAGCAGGGGGCCGGGACAGGGGGGCAATCAGCCCCAGCATTTT.

This clonotype has only a few counts. In DNA form, the CDR3 reads TGTGCCAGCACCCGGTCAGGGGCAGTTACCAAAAACATTCAGTACTTC. Protein: CASTRSGAVTKNIQYF. The chain combines TRBV12-3 or TRBV12-4 with TRBJ2-4, with D possibly being TRBD1 (6 bases). The CDR3 is 16 amino acids. V was shortened by 7 bases and J by 2 bases, with 18 bases between the two germline ends.

This clonotype was detected many times. V is TRBV12-3 or TRBV12-4 and J is TRBJ1-2; tentatively, D is TRBD1 (5 bases). The V end lost 6 bases, the J end lost 2 bases, and 10 bases lay between the germline ends. The CDR3 length is 13 residues. CDR3 region: CASRRDLNYGYTF. For the CDR3, the DNA is TGTGCCAGCAGAAGGGACTTAAACTATGGCTACACCTTC.

This clonotype was detected a few times. J is TRBJ2-1 and V is TRBV4-3; 11 positions match TRBD2. V shed 0 bases and J 1 base; nucleotides not matched to a gene: 11. CDR1 and CDR2 from the germline V gene are LGHNA and YSLEER. The CDR3 runs 20 residues. CDR3 protein: CASSQDRVTSGIPSYNEQFF. The CDR3 DNA sequence: TGCGCCAGCAGCCAAGATCGCGTGACTAGCGGGATACCATCCTACAATGAGCAGTTCTTC.

There are a few counts of this clonotype. This chain joins TRBV19 and TRBJ2-2; 14 positions agree with TRBD2. Per germline, CDR1 LNHDA and CDR2 SQIVND (reference sequence). CDR3 length equals 17 residues. J was trimmed by 3 bases and V by 5 bases; bases with no gene match: 5. CDR3 residues: CASSPGLAGADTGELFF. DNA of the CDR3: TGTGCCAGTAGTCCGGGACTAGCGGGAGCGGACACCGGGGAGCTGTTTTTT.

The table lists this clonotype with a few counts. The chain recombines TRBV7-9 with TRBJ2-7, with 8 bases aligning to TRBD1. Germline V gene sequence: CDR1 SEHNR, CDR2 FQNEAQ (reference sequence). After removal of 5 bases from V and 0 bases from J, the junction contained 12 bases not matched to a gene. CDR3 size: 17 residues. CDR3 nucleotides: TGTGCCAGCAGCCCAACCCCCGGGACAGGATTCTCCTACGAGCAGTACTTC. Translated, it gives CASSPTPGTGFSYEQYF.

This clonotype was seen a few times. The CDR3, as DNA: TGTGCCATCAGTACAGACAGGGGGCGACAAGAGACCCAGTACTTC. Translating it yields CAISTDRGRQETQYF. The chain is built from TRBV10-3 and TRBJ2-5; TRBD1 agrees at 10 bases. CDR3 length: 15 amino acids. V shed 5 bases and J 2 bases; nucleotides not matched to a gene: 5. Germline CDR1 reads ENHRY; CDR2 reads SYGVKD.

The sample holds a few counts of this clonotype. V and J are TRBV5-4 and TRBJ1-2, with 8 bases lining up with TRBD1. The germline gives CDR1 SGHNT, CDR2 YYREEE (reference sequence). The length of the CDR3 is 16 residues. V lost 4 bases and J lost 4; bases outside the gene matches: 12. The CDR3 loop reads CASSVVRTGYIYGYTF. DNA for the CDR3: TGTGCCAGCAGCGTCGTGAGGACAGGGTACATCTATGGCTACACCTTC. The entire variable domain, with the rest obtained from reference TRBV5-4 and TRBJ1-2, is as follows: ETGVTQSPTHLIKTRGQQVTLRCSSQSGHNTVSWYQQALGQGPQFIFQYYREEENGRGNFPPRFSGLQFPNYSSELNVNALELDDSALYLCASSVVRTGYIYGYTFGSGTRLTVV.

This clonotype appeared a few times. V usage is TRBV11-1 and J usage is TRBJ2-7, with D unresolved. Germline CDR1 is SGHAT and CDR2 is FQDESV (reference sequence). Between the trimmed V and J ends, which lost 2 bases and 3 bases, there was a span of 14 bases. The CDR3 runs 15 residues. Here the CDR3 reads CASSLWADPNYEQYF. CDR3 nucleotides: TGTGCCAGCAGCTTATGGGCGGACCCTAACTACGAGCAGTACTTC.

The V and J genes are TRBV27 and TRBJ2-3; 8 bases agree with TRBD2. Germline loops: CDR1 MNHEY, CDR2 SMNVEV (reference sequence). With 5 bases clipped from V and 1 base from J, the junction kept 17 bases outside the gene matches. The CDR3 has 19 amino acids. In nucleotides, the CDR3 is TGTGCCAGCAGTAACGCCGGGACTAGTGGGCCGATTGGCACAGATACGCAGTATTTT. Residues: CASSNAGTSGPIGTDTQYF.

The chain links TRBV6-5 to TRBJ1-2; D unresolved. V was trimmed by 3 bases and J by 4 bases, leaving 9 bases between them. CDR3 length: 13 residues. Germline V lookup: CDR1 MNHEY, CDR2 SVGAGI. CDR3 sequence (DNA): TGTGCCAGCAGTTATGGGCCCCCCTATGGCTACACCTTC. This sequence encodes CASSYGPPYGYTF.

This CDR3 is CASSPGGAETQYF. Here the CDR3 DNA reads TGCGCCAGCAGCCCTGGCGGGGCCGAGACCCAGTACTTC. The chain is built from TRBV4-1 and TRBJ2-5; perhaps TRBD2 as D (6 bases). The germline V and J ends were trimmed by 4 bases and 5 bases, with 11 bases remaining between them. Germline V gives CDR1 MGHRA, CDR2 YSYEKL. The CDR3 is made up of 13 amino acids.

The V and J genes are TRBV4-2 and TRBJ2-7, with 9 bases that match TRBD1. V lost 2 bases and J lost 1; bases outside the gene matches: 9. The CDR3 runs to 17 residues. Germline V lookup: CDR1 LGHNA, CDR2 YNFKEQ. For the CDR3, the DNA is TGTGCCAGCAGCCAACATACAGGGGGCGCGAGATCCTACGAGCAGTACTTC. It translates to CASSQHTGGARSYEQYF.

In DNA, the CDR3 is TGCAGTGCTAGAGAATACAGCGGCTCCTACAATGAGCAGTTCTTC. Amino acids: CSAREYSGSYNEQFF. This chain links TRBV20-1 with TRBJ2-1, with D possibly matching TRBD2 (5 bases). The CDR3 is 15 residues long. Between the trimmed V and J ends, which lost 0 bases and 0 bases, there was a span of 9 bases. CDR1 DFQATT and CDR2 SNEGSKA come from the germline V gene (reference sequence).

The V gene is TRBV6-5, the J gene TRBJ2-2; D not resolved. The CDR3 consists of 13 residues. CDR1 is MNHEY, CDR2 SVGAGI, per germline. V lost 6 bases to trimming and J lost 4 bases, with 9 bases between them. The CDR3 DNA reads as TGTGCCAGCAGGGAGTGGGGCACCGGGGAGCTGTTTTTT. Translation gives CASREWGTGELFF.

The chain links TRBV15 to TRBJ2-3; D not certain. Germline V gene lookup returns CDR1 LNHNV and CDR2 YYDKDF (reference sequence). The CDR3 is 14 residues long. The germline V and J ends were trimmed by 8 bases and 1 base, with 13 bases remaining between them. This CDR3 is CATAANGRTDTQYF. CDR3 bases: TGTGCCACCGCTGCGAACGGCCGCACAGATACGCAGTATTTT.

V gene TRBV12-3 or TRBV12-4 combines with J gene TRBJ2-7, with TRBD2 as a possible D gene (6 bases). The CDR3 covers 15 residues. Between the trimmed V and J ends, which lost 1 base and 2 bases, there was a span of 12 bases. In DNA form, the CDR3 reads TGTGCCAGCAGTTTAGGGGGGACTGCAGCCTACGAGCAGTACTTC. It yields the protein CASSLGGTAAYEQYF.